Listed here are 7 T cell receptor beta chains from one sample, sequenced in a study of cytomegalovirus exposure and HLA in healthy donors. PCR involved 60 Vbeta and 13 Jbeta primers. The assay was immunoSEQ multiplex PCR, and TCRdb's table has in-frame clones only and misses some. The sample consists of 100,000 to 150,000 clones, roughly 70% of them appearing once. The source material was PBMCs. All receptors derive from a man aged 40-50 years in good health and CMV-seropositive.

This chain links TRBV7-9 with TRBJ2-7; 10 nucleotides agree with TRBD1. Germline values: CDR1 SEHNR, CDR2 FQNEAQ (reference sequence). The CDR3 totals 14 residues. V lost 7 bases and J lost 10; bases outside the gene matches: 13. CDR3 region: CASTVDRGVTRQYF. The CDR3 coding sequence is TGTGCCAGCACCGTGGACAGGGGGGTTACGAGACAGTACTTC. The full variable domain, in which reference TRBV7-9 and TRBJ2-7 provide the parts outside the CDR3, is DTGVSQNPRHKITKRGQNVTFRCDPISEHNRLYWYRQTLGQGPEFLTYFQNEAQLEKSRLLSDRFSAERPKGSFSTLEIQRTEQGDSAMYLCASTVDRGVTRQYFGPGTRLTVT.

The sample holds a few counts of this clone. The J gene is TRBJ2-5, the V gene TRBV29-1, with 9 bases fitting TRBD1. From germline, CDR1 is SQVTM and CDR2 ANQGSEA. This CDR3 is 11 amino acids long. Trimming cost V 7 bases and J 5 bases; bases outside gene matches: 2. The CDR3 loop is CSGDRGETQYF. Here the CDR3 DNA reads TGCAGCGGAGACAGGGGGGAGACCCAGTACTTC.

CDR3 amino acids: CASSYLGRDNEQFF. For the CDR3, the DNA is TGTGCCAGCAGTTACTTGGGCAGGGACAATGAGCAGTTCTTC. The chain recombines TRBV6-5 with TRBJ2-1; D is possibly TRBD1 (5 bases). The CDR3 is 14 amino acids. Germline CDR1 MNHEY, CDR2 SVGAGI. V was clipped by 1 base and J by 5 bases, with 9 bases between them.

The rearrangement links TRBV10-3 to TRBJ1-3; 8 bases line up with TRBD1. V was pared by 0 bases and J by 8 bases, with 0 bases of the junction left unmatched. Germline CDR1 and CDR2: ENHRY and SYGVKD. The CDR3 is made up of 13 amino acids. The chain's CDR3 is CAISESQGDTIYF. The CDR3 DNA is TGTGCCATCAGTGAGTCACAGGGGGACACCATATATTTT.

Turning to this clone: Other DNA sequences in this specimen translate into the identical CDR3. The chain links TRBV18 to TRBJ1-5; 8 nucleotides align to TRBD1. The trim removed 3 bases at V and 6 bases at J, leaving 4 bases unmatched. This CDR3 is built from 14 residues. In germline, CDR1 is KGHSH, CDR2 LQKENI. CDR3 sequence (DNA): TGTGCCAGCTCACCCACAGGGGGAAGTCAGCCCCAGCATTTT. This sequence encodes CASSPTGGSQPQHF.

This clone has just a few counts. The rearrangement joins TRBV2 to TRBJ1-5, with 10 positions matching TRBD1. Germline V gene data show CDR1 as SNHLY and CDR2 as FYNNEI. V was pared by 6 bases and J by 3 bases, with 8 bases of the junction left unmatched. There are 16 residues in the CDR3. The CDR3 protein is CASSGGDRGFNQPQHF. CDR3 DNA sequence: TGTGCCAGCAGCGGAGGGGACAGGGGATTCAATCAGCCCCAGCATTTT.

This clone was picked up a small number of times. V is TRBV6-6 and J is TRBJ1-4, with D possibly matching TRBD1 (5 bases). Germline CDR1 and CDR2: MNHNY and SVGAGI (reference sequence). V dropped 6 bases and J dropped 6 bases, with 11 bases sitting between them. The CDR3 has 13 residues. The CDR3 coding sequence is TGTGCCAGCAGCGGGGGGGTGGATGAAAAACTGTTTTTT. Protein sequence: CASSGGVDEKLFF.